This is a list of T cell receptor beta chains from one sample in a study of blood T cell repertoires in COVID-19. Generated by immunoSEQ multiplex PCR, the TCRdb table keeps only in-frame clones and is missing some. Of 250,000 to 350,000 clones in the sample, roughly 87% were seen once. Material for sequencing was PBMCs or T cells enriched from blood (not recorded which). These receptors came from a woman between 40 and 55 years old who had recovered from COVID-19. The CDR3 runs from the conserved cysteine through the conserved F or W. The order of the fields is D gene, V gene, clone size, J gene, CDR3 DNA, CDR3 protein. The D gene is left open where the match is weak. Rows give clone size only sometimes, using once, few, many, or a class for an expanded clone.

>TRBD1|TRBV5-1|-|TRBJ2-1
TGCGCCAGCAGCTTGGATGGGACAGGGGGCAACAATGAGCAGTTCTTC
CASSLDGTGGNNEQFF
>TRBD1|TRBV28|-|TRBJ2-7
TGTGCCAGCAGGACCGGGACAGCGACCTACGAGCAGTACTTC
CASRTGTATYEQYF
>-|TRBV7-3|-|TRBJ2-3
TGTGCCAGCAGCTTAGTCGGGAGCAGCACAGATACGCAGTATTTT
CASSLVGSSTDTQYF
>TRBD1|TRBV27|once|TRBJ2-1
TGTGCCAGCAGTTCAACCATACGATCCGGGACAGTCTCCTACAATGAGCAGTTCTTC
CASSSTIRSGTVSYNEQFF
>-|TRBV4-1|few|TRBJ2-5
TGCGCCAGCAGCCCCAGGGGTTTGGGGCAAGAGACCCAGTACTTC
CASSPRGLGQETQYF
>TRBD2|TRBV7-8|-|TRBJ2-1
TGTGCCAGCAGCTTACTTACCCTAGCGGCCTTATACAATGAGCAGTTCTTC
CASSLLTLAALYNEQFF
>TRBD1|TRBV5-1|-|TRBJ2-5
TGCGCCAGCAGCTTGACAGTCGGGACAGGGGGCGCCGAGACCCAGTACTTC
CASSLTVGTGGAETQYF
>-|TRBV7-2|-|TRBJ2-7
TGTGCCAGCAGCCTGACGCCACAGGGACCGCCCTACGAGCAGTACTTC
CASSLTPQGPPYEQYF
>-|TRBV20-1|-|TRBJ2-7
TGCAGTGCTAGAGATTCATACGAGCAGTACTTC
CSARDSYEQYF
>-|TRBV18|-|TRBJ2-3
TGTGCCAGCTCACATAAATGGAGGGAAGGAGGCACAGATACGCAGTATTTT
CASSHKWREGGTDTQYF
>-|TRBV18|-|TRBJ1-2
TGTGCCAGCTCACCGCCAGGAGGGTATGGCTACACCTTC
CASSPPGGYGYTF
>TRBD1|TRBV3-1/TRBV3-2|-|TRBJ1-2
TGTGCCAGCACCCGCTCAGGGGGCGTTGGCTATGGCTACACCTTC
CASTRSGGVGYGYTF
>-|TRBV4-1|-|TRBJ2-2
TGCGCCAGCAGCCAAGAGGGAGGAGGAGTAGGAACCGGGGAGCTGTTTTTT
CASSQEGGGVGTGELFF
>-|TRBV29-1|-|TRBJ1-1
TGCAGCGTCTTAGAGGACTGGTGGGTGACTGAAGCTTTCTTT
CSVLEDWWVTEAFF
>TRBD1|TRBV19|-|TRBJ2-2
TGTGCCAGTAGTCCCGGGACAGATGACACCGGGGAGCTGTTTTTT
CASSPGTDDTGELFF
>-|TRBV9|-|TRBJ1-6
TGTGCCAGCAGCTCGCCCGAACGGGGGAGCTCCTATAATTCACCCCTCCACTTT
CASSSPERGSSYNSPLHF
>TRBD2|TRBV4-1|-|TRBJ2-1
TGCGCCAGCAGCCAGTTTTCGGGAGGGTTTCAAAATGAGCAGTTCTTC
CASSQFSGGFQNEQFF
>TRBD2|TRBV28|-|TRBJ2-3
TGTGCCAGCAGGGGGGGAGGGCCCACAGATACGCAGTATTTT
CASRGGGPTDTQYF
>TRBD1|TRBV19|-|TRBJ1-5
TGTGCCAGTAGATCACAGGGGAACCAGCCCCAGCATTTT
CASRSQGNQPQHF
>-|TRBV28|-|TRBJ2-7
TGTGCCAGCAGTCGTGGCCCGTCACTAGCTCGTTACGAGCAGTACTTC
CASSRGPSLARYEQYF
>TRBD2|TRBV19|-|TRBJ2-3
TGTGCCAGTAGTATATCAGCGGGAGGGCTTGGCACAGATACGCAGTATTTT
CASSISAGGLGTDTQYF
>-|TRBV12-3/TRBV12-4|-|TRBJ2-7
TGTGCCAGCAGTTTTGCAAGCGGTGTCGAGCAGTACTTC
CASSFASGVEQYF
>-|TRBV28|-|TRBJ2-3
TGTGCCAGCAGCCCTTGGGCCACACACACAGATACGCAGTATTTT
CASSPWATHTDTQYF
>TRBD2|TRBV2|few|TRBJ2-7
TGTGCCAGCAGTACCCATCTTAGCGGGAGTAAGGGCGAGCAGTACTTC
CASSTHLSGSKGEQYF
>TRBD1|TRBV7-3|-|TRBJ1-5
TGTGCCAGCAGCGAGACAGGGGAAGGAGCCCAGCATTTT
CASSETGEGAQHF
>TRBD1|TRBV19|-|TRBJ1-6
TGTGCCAGTAGTCCCGGGGACAGCGGAAGCTCCTATAATTCACCCCTCCACTTT
CASSPGDSGSSYNSPLHF
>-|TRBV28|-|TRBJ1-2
TGTGCCAGCAGTTTACTCCAGGGTGGGTATGGCTACACCTTC
CASSLLQGGYGYTF
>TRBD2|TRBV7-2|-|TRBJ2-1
TGTGCCAGCAGCTTCAGGACTAGCCTAGGCCCTGTGAATGAGCAGTTCTTC
CASSFRTSLGPVNEQFF
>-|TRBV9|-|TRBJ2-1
TGTGCCAGCAGCGTAGTTGAGGTCAATGAGCAGTTCTTC
CASSVVEVNEQFF
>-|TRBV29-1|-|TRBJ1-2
TGCAGCGTTGGAGGGCTTGACTATGGCTACACCTTC
CSVGGLDYGYTF
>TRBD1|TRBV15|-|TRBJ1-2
TGTGCCACCGTCAGGGACAGGGTGGGGTATGGCTACACCTTC
CATVRDRVGYGYTF
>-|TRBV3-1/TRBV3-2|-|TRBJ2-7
TGTGCCAGCAGCCAAGATGCTTACAGGGAACCCGAGCAGTACTTC
CASSQDAYREPEQYF
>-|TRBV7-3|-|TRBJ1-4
TGTGCCAGCAGCTTAAGCAGGAATGAAAAACTGTTTTTT
CASSLSRNEKLFF
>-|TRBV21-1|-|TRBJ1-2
TGTGCCAGCAACGACAGGGGGACTGCGAATATCTGGAACTATGGCTACACCTTC
CASNDRGTANIWNYGYTF
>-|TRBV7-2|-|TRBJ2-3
TGTGCCAGCAGCTTCAGTAACAGGGTATCGGATACGCAGTATTTT
CASSFSNRVSDTQYF
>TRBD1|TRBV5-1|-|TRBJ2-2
TGCGCCAGCAGCCTCCCCGGGACAGGGGCCATCACCGGGGAGCTGTTTTTT
CASSLPGTGAITGELFF
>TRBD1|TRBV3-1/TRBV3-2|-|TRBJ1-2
TGTGCCAGCAGCCAACAGGGGGCGTATGGCTACACCTTC
CASSQQGAYGYTF
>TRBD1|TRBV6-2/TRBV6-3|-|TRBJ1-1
TGTGCCAGCAGTTACGTACCGGGACAGGGGGAGAACACTGAAGCTTTCTTT
CASSYVPGQGENTEAFF
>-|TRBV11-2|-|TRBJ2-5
TGTGCCAGCAGCCGTGGACAGCTCCAAGAGACCCAGTACTTC
CASSRGQLQETQYF
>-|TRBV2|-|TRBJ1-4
TGTGCCAGCAGTGGGGGAGCGTCAGTGCCTAATGAAAAACTGTTTTTT
CASSGGASVPNEKLFF
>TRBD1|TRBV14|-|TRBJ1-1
TGTGCCAGCAGCCAAGACCAGGGGGCGAACACTGAAGCTTTCTTT
CASSQDQGANTEAFF
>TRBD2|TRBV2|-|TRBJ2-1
TGTGCCAGCAGTGAATGGGCTAGCGGGAGATTGGAGGTAAGGGGCACCTACAATGAGCAGTTCTTC
CASSEWASGRLEVRGTYNEQFF
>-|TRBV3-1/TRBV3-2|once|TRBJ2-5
TGTGCCAGCAGCCAAGATCCTGGAGGGGGCGCGCGCCCGAGGGAGACCCAGTACTTC
CASSQDPGGGARPRETQYF
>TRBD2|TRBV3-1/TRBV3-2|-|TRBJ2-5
TGTGCCAGCAGCTTAGCGGGAGCGGAGACCCAGTACTTC
CASSLAGAETQYF
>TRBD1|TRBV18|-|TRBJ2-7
TGTGCCAGCTCACCGTCCCGGGACAGCGAGCAGTACTTC
CASSPSRDSEQYF
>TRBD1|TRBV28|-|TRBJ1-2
TGTGCCAGCAGTTGGCTCGGGACAGGGAGCGGCTACACCTTC
CASSWLGTGSGYTF